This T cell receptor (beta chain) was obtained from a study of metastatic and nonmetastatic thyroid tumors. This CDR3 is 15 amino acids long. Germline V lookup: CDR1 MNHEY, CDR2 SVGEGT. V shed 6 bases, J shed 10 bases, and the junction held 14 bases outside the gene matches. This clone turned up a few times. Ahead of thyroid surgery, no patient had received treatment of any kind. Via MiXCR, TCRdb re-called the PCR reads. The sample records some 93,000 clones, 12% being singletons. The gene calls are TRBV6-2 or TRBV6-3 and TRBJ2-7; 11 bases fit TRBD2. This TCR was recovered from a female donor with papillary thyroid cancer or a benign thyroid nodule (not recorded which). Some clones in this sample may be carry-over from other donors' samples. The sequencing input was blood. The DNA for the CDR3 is TGTGCCAGCAGATCCGGGACTAGCGGAGCCTACTATCAGTACTTC. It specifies CASRSGTSGAYYQYF.